These T cell receptor beta chains were read from a single sample in a study of cytomegalovirus exposure and HLA in healthy donors. Sequenced by immunoSEQ multiplex PCR; TCRdb stores in-frame clones only, minus some. The sample gives around 150,000 clones, about three quarters of which show up once; 4.5% to 5% is in the top ten. Sequenced: PBMCs. These receptors were collected from a man in his late teens or twenties in good health and CMV-seropositive. Each CDR3 is given with its conserved first and last residue. D genes are given only for firm matches. Size tells how often a clone was seen (once, few, many) or the class of an expanded clone, and some rows leave it out.

clone_size: -
j_call: TRBJ1-4
v_call: TRBV4-1
d_call: -
cdr3_nt: TGCGCCAGCAGCCAAATAGGGGCTGATGAAAAACTGTTTTTT
cdr3_aa: CASSQIGADEKLFF

clone_size: few
j_call: TRBJ1-4
v_call: TRBV9
d_call: -
cdr3_nt: TGTGCCAGCAGTCGAGGGGGTACAGCTAATGAAAAACTGTTTTTT
cdr3_aa: CASSRGGTANEKLFF

clone_size: -
j_call: TRBJ1-1
v_call: TRBV11-3
d_call: -
cdr3_nt: TGTGCCAGCAGCTCCCCCGGAGGGGAAGATGAAGCTTTCTTT
cdr3_aa: CASSSPGGEDEAFF

clone_size: -
j_call: TRBJ1-1
v_call: TRBV4-2
d_call: -
cdr3_nt: TGTGCCAGCAGCCAAGTATACAGGCGTGGGTTTGTTGAAGCTTTCTTT
cdr3_aa: CASSQVYRRGFVEAFF

clone_size: -
j_call: TRBJ2-5
v_call: TRBV5-1
d_call: -
cdr3_nt: TGCGCCAGCAGCTTGTCGCAGGGCCAAGAGACCCAGTACTTC
cdr3_aa: CASSLSQGQETQYF

clone_size: many
j_call: TRBJ1-6
v_call: TRBV14
d_call: -
cdr3_nt: TGTGCCAGCAGCCAAGATTCCTGGACGGGACACATCCACTTT
cdr3_aa: CASSQDSWTGHIHF

clone_size: -
j_call: TRBJ1-1
v_call: TRBV19
d_call: -
cdr3_nt: TGTGCCAGTAGTGCCGCGGCGACAGGGAACACTGAAGCTTTCTTT
cdr3_aa: CASSAAATGNTEAFF

clone_size: few
j_call: TRBJ2-3
v_call: TRBV30
d_call: -
cdr3_nt: TGTGCCTGGAGTACTGGCGGGGGCACAGATACGCAGTATTTT
cdr3_aa: CAWSTGGGTDTQYF

clone_size: -
j_call: TRBJ1-5
v_call: TRBV19
d_call: -
cdr3_nt: TGTGCCAGTAGTATTAGGGAGCTAAATCAGCCCCAGCATTTT
cdr3_aa: CASSIRELNQPQHF

clone_size: -
j_call: TRBJ2-5
v_call: TRBV5-4
d_call: TRBD2
cdr3_nt: TGTGCCAGCAGCTTGCAACTAGCGGGCCCGGTACAAGAGACCCAGTACTTC
cdr3_aa: CASSLQLAGPVQETQYF

clone_size: -
j_call: TRBJ2-2
v_call: TRBV5-6
d_call: -
cdr3_nt: TGTGCCAGCAGCCACAGGGATTTGGCCGGGGAGCTGTTTTTT
cdr3_aa: CASSHRDLAGELFF

clone_size: once
j_call: TRBJ2-3
v_call: TRBV27
d_call: TRBD2
cdr3_nt: TGTGCCAGCAGTTTAGGCTCCGCGGGAGGGAGGACGCAGTATTTT
cdr3_aa: CASSLGSAGGRTQYF